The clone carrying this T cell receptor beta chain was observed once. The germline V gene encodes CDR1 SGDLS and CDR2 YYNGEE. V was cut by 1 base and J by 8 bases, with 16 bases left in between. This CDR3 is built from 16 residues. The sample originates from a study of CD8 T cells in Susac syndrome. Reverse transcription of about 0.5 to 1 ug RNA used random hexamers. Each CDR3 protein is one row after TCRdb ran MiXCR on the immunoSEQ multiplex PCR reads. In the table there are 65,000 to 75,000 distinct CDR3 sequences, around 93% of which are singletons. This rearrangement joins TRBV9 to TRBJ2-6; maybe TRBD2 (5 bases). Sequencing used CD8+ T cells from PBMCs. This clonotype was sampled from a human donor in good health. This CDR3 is CASSVTGARVTNVLTF. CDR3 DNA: TGTGCCAGCAGCGTAACCGGAGCGAGGGTAACCAACGTCCTGACTTTC. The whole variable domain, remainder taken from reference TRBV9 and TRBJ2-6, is DSGVTQTPKHLITATGQRVTLRCSPRSGDLSVYWYQQSLDQGLQFLIQYYNGEERAKGNILERFSAQQFPDLHSELNLSSLELGDSALYFCASSVTGARVTNVLTFGAGSRLTVL.